This T cell receptor (beta chain) came from a study of control samples from healthy donors and cancer patients. The CDR3 is 17 residues long. Germline CDR1 reads LNHDA; CDR2 reads SQIVND (reference sequence). V lost 9 bases and J 4 bases, leaving 27 bases between the germline ends. Using immunoSEQ multiplex PCR, the repertoire was profiled, and TCRdb retains in-frame clones only, with some absent. The sample carries tens of thousands of clones, 90% recorded once. The sequenced material came from blood. The V gene is TRBV19, the J gene TRBJ1-2; D might be TRBD1 (6 bases). The clonotype comes from a woman younger than 35 in good health. This CDR3 is CASPPHKTGPQVYGYTF. The CDR3 DNA reads as TGTGCCAGCCCCCCGCATAAGACAGGTCCTCAGGTCTATGGCTACACCTTC.